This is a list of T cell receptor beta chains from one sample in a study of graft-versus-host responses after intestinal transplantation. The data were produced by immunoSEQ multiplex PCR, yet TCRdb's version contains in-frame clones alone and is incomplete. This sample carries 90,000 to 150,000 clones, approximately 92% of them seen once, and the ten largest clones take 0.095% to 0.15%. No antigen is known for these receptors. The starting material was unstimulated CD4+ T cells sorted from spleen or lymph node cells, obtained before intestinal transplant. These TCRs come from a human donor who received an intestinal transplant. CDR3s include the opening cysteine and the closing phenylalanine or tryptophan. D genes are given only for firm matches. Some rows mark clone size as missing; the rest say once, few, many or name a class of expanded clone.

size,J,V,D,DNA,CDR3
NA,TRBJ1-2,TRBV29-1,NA,TGCAGCGTTCGCGTCCAGGGTTTGTATGGCTACACCTTC,CSVRVQGLYGYTF
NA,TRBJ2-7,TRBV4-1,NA,TGCGCCAGCAGCCAAGGGCAGTTGGGGCCCTACGAGCAGTACTTC,CASSQGQLGPYEQYF
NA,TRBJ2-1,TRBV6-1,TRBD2,TGTGCCAGCAGTGAAGGACTAGCGGGAGAATTTGAGCAGTTCTTC,CASSEGLAGEFEQFF
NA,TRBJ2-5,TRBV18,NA,TGTGCCAGCTCACCAATGAGCAGGGAAGAGACCCAGTACTTC,CASSPMSREETQYF
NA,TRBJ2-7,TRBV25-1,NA,TGTGCCATCTCACTAAGACGGACCTACGAGCAGTACTTC,CAISLRRTYEQYF
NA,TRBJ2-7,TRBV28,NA,TGTGCCAGCAGGGCGGAACTTAGCTCCTACGAGCAGTACTTC,CASRAELSSYEQYF
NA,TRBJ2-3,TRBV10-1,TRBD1,TGCGCCAGCAGTGAGGTGGACAGGGGCGGGGCAGATACGCAGTATTTT,CASSEVDRGGADTQYF
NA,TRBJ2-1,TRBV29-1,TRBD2,TGCAGCGTTGCCCGACTAGCGGGTCCTAATGAGCAGTTCTTC,CSVARLAGPNEQFF
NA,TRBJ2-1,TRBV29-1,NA,TGCAGCTATTCTTTTAGTGAAACCTACAATGAGCAGTTCTTC,CSYSFSETYNEQFF
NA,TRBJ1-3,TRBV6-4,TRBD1,TGTGCCAGCAAATCGACAGGGGGCTCTGGAAACACCATATATTTT,CASKSTGGSGNTIYF
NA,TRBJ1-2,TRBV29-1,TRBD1,TGCAGCACACAGGGAGGGGGCTTTTATGGCTACACCTTC,CSTQGGGFYGYTF
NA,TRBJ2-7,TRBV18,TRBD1,TGTGCCAGCTCACGCGACAGGGCAGGAATCTACGAGCAGTACTTC,CASSRDRAGIYEQYF
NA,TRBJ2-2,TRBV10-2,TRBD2,TGCGCCAGCACCGAAGGGACTAGCGGGGCCGGGGAGCTGTTTTTT,CASTEGTSGAGELFF
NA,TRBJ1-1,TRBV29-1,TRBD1,TGCAGCGTTGAAGCCTACGGACAGGGGAACACTGAAGCTTTCTTT,CSVEAYGQGNTEAFF
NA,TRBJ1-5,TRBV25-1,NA,TGTGCCAGCAGTTCGGGGGATAGCAATCAGCCCCAGCATTTT,CASSSGDSNQPQHF
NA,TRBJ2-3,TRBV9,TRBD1,TGTGCCAGCAGCTCACGGGGACAGCCCACAGATACGCAGTATTTT,CASSSRGQPTDTQYF
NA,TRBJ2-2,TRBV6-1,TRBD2,TGTGCCAGCAGTAAGCTAGCGGGAATCACCGGGGAGCTGTTTTTT,CASSKLAGITGELFF
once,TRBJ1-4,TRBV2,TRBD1,TGTGCCACACACAGGGGCTTAGTCGAAAAACTGTTTTTT,CATHRGLVEKLFF
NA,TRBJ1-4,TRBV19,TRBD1,TGTGCCAGTAGTTTAACAGGGGGCGGGGAGGGGGATTTGCCCCGAAAACTGTTTTTT,CASSLTGGGEGDLPRKLFF
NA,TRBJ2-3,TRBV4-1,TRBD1,TGCGCCAGCAGAGGGGGACAGGGAACTAGCCCCGGCACAGATACGCAGTATTTT,CASRGGQGTSPGTDTQYF
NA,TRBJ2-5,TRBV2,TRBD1,TGTGCCAGCAGGATGGGACAGGGGGCTTTTTTGCCAAGAGGCAGGGCCCAGTACTTC,CASRMGQGAFLPRGRAQYF
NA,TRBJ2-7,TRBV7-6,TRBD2,TGTGCCAGCAGCTTAGGAACGGGACTAGCGGGAGTTTCAGAGCAGTACTTC,CASSLGTGLAGVSEQYF
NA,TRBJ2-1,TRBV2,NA,TGTGCCAGCAGTGATGGTGGGCGAGGGAATGAGCAGTTCTTC,CASSDGGRGNEQFF
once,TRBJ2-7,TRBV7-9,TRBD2,TGTGCCAGCAGCTCGATTAGCGGGAAAGAGAGCTCCTACGAGCAGTACTTC,CASSSISGKESSYEQYF